The rows below give T cell receptor beta chains drawn from one sample of a study of blood T cells in healthy people across ages. One entry per CDR3 protein results from TCRdb running MiXCR on the 5' RACE reads. Here the sample spans some 1.7 million distinct CDR3 sequences, 28% being singletons. Sequencing used blood. All receptors derive from a woman aged 25 to 45 in good health. CDR3s include the opening cysteine and the closing phenylalanine or tryptophan. D genes are given only for firm matches. Some rows mark clone size as missing; the rest say once, few, many or name a class of expanded clone.

>TRBV29-1|TRBJ2-7|-|few
CSVVVGAAYEQYF
TGCAGCGTTGTTGTGGGAGCGGCCTACGAGCAGTACTTC
>TRBV28|TRBJ2-1|-|many
CASSLWGAQDNEQFF
TGTGCCAGCAGTTTATGGGGGGCGCAAGACAATGAGCAGTTCTTC
>TRBV25-1|TRBJ2-7|-|few
CASSEAGTRREQYF
TGTGCCAGCAGTGAAGCCGGGACACGGAGGGAGCAGTACTTC
>TRBV15|TRBJ1-4|-|many
CATSRVGGLATNEKLFF
TGTGCCACCAGCAGAGTGGGGGGACTGGCAACTAATGAAAAACTGTTTTTT
>TRBV20-1|TRBJ2-5|TRBD2|-
CSADGTSGGAGQETQYF
TGCAGTGCTGACGGGACTAGCGGGGGGGCGGGGCAAGAGACCCAGTACTTC
>TRBV10-3|TRBJ1-5|TRBD1|-
CAIRGTGDQPQHF
TGTGCCATCAGAGGGACAGGGGATCAGCCCCAGCATTTT
>TRBV29-1|TRBJ1-4|-|many
CSVKDGTTNEKLFF
TGCAGCGTGAAGGACGGAACAACTAATGAAAAACTGTTTTTT
>TRBV11-2|TRBJ2-1|-|many
CASTHPTPIGNEQFF
TGTGCCAGCACCCATCCGACCCCCATCGGAAATGAGCAGTTCTTC
>TRBV5-1|TRBJ2-7|-|-
CASRKAIASYEQYF
TGCGCCAGCAGAAAAGCGATCGCTTCCTACGAGCAGTACTTC
>TRBV6-1|TRBJ1-1|-|-
CASWDGQFLSGTEAFF
TGTGCCTCGTGGGACGGTCAGTTTCTTTCGGGCACTGAAGCTTTCTTT
>TRBV2|TRBJ2-7|-|once
CASIGSGNLGRWEYF
TGTGCCAGCATTGGTTCAGGGAACCTAGGCCGGTGGGAGTACTTC
>TRBV6-6|TRBJ1-5|TRBD1|few
CASSYPWGQGEVQPQHF
TGTGCTAGCAGTTATCCTTGGGGACAGGGGGAGGTTCAGCCCCAGCATTTT
>TRBV20-1|TRBJ1-4|-|-
CSVPSGDTNEKLFF
TGCAGTGTTCCTTCGGGGGACACTAATGAAAAACTGTTTTTT
>TRBV2|TRBJ2-5|-|-
CASSEDATIETQYF
TGTGCCAGCAGTGAAGACGCTACGATAGAGACCCAGTACTTC
>TRBV25-1|TRBJ2-1|-|once
CASSETGTLRGDEQFF
TGTGCCAGCAGTGAAACCGGGACATTACGTGGCGATGAGCAGTTCTTC
>TRBV9|TRBJ2-1|-|-
CASSVEGLYNEQFF
TGTGCCAGCAGCGTAGAAGGCCTTTACAATGAGCAGTTCTTC
>TRBV5-1|TRBJ1-6|-|-
CASSLQGLSYNSPLHF
TGCGCCAGCAGCTTGCAGGGGCTCTCCTATAATTCACCCCTCCACTTT
>TRBV10-1|TRBJ1-2|-|-
CASSESPGNGYTF
TGCGCCAGCAGTGAGTCCCCGGGGAATGGCTACACCTTC
>TRBV28|TRBJ2-7|-|-
CASSLSSTLRSGDEQYF
TGTGCCAGCAGTTTATCTTCGACCCTCCGTTCGGGCGACGAGCAGTACTTC
>TRBV29-1|TRBJ2-3|-|many
CSVETTDGGTDTQYF
TGCAGCGTTGAAACAACCGACGGAGGAACAGATACGCAGTATTTT
>TRBV7-2|TRBJ1-2|-|-
CASSNREPHYGYTF
TGTGCCAGCAGCAACAGGGAGCCCCATTATGGCTACACCTTC
>TRBV12-3/TRBV12-4|TRBJ2-7|-|few
CASSLVGRGRPYEQYF
TGTGCCAGCAGTTTAGTGGGCAGGGGAAGACCCTACGAGCAGTACTTC
>TRBV12-5|TRBJ2-1|-|few
CASGVRNEQFF
TGTGCTAGTGGTGTGAGGAACGAGCAGTTCTTC
>TRBV18|TRBJ1-5|-|few
CASSPAVRGNQPQHF
TGTGCCAGCTCACCAGCGGTAAGAGGCAATCAGCCCCAGCATTTT
>TRBV20-1|TRBJ2-1|TRBD2|few
CSASFSGAYNEQFF
TGCAGTGCTAGCTTTAGCGGGGCCTACAATGAGCAGTTCTTC
>TRBV20-1|TRBJ1-1|-|few
CSATLRDQNTEAFF
TGCAGTGCCACTCTCCGGGACCAGAACACTGAAGCTTTCTTT
>TRBV7-9|TRBJ2-7|TRBD1|many
CASSSRTGALGDEQYF
TGTGCCAGCAGCTCCCGGACAGGAGCCCTGGGCGACGAGCAGTACTTC
>TRBV20-1|TRBJ2-7|TRBD1|few
CSAQDRGNSYEQYF
TGCAGTGCCCAGGACAGGGGGAACTCCTACGAGCAGTACTTC
>TRBV20-1|TRBJ1-5|TRBD1|few
CSALGQVNQPQHF
TGCAGTGCTCTGGGACAGGTCAATCAGCCCCAGCATTTT
>TRBV3-1|TRBJ2-2|-|few
CASSQRLSTGELFF
TGTGCCAGCAGCCAAAGGCTCAGCACCGGGGAGCTGTTTTTT
>TRBV12-5|TRBJ2-6|-|many
CASGNPRVSGANVLTF
TGTGCTAGTGGGAATCCGAGGGTCTCTGGGGCCAACGTCCTGACTTTC
>TRBV5-1|TRBJ2-7|-|-
CASSLYGTPGAYEQYF
TGCGCCAGCAGCTTGTACGGGACTCCGGGGGCCTACGAGCAGTACTTC
>TRBV12-3/TRBV12-4|TRBJ2-5|-|-
CASSLISSGQETQYF
TGTGCCAGCAGTTTGATCTCCAGCGGGCAAGAGACCCAGTACTTC